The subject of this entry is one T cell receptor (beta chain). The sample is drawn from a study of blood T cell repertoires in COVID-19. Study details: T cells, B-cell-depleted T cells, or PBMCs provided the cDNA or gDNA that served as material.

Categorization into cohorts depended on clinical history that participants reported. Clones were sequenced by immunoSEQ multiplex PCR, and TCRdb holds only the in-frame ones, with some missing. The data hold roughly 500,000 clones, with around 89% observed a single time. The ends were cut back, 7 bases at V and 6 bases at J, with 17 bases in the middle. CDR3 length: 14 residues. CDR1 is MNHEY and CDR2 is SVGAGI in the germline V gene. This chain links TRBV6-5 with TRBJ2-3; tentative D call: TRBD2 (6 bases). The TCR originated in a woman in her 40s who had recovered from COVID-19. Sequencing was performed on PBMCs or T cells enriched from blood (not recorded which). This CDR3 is CASTRESPQDTQYF. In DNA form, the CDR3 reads TGTGCCAGCACACGGGAGTCCCCGCAGGATACGCAGTATTTT.